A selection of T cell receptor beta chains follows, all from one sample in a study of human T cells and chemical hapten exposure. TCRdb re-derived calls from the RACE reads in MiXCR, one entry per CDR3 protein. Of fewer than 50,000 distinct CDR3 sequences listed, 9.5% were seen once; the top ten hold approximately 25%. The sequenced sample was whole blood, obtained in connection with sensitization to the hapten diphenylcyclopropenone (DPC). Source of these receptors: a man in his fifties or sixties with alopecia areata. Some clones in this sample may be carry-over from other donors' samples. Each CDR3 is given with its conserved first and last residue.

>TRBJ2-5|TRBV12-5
CASGLRETQYF
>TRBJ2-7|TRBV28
CASSFRREGAISYEQYF
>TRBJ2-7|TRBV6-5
CASSHGQGIYEQYF
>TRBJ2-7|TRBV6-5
CASSRGLAAGSSYEQYF
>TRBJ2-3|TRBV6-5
CASTTSSTDTQYF
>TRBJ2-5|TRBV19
CASSIRTGTRETQYF
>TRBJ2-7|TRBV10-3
CAISGQGSSYEQYF
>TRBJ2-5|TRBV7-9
CASSSNTLETQYF
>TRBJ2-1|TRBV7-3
CASSLGRGPRSNEQFF
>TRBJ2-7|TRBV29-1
CSFLAGAYEQYF
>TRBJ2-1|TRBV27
CASSRPGEYNEQFF
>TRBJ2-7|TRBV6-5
CASSKSGNYEQYF
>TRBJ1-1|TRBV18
CASLGGAYMNTEAFF
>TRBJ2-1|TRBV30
CAWSVMGGMAYNEQFF
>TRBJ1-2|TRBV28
CASSSGQLYGYTF
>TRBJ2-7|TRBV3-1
CASSPRSGGEQYF
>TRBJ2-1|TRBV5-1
CASSLEGTSGISAYNEQFF
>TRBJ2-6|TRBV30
CAWAHGANVLTF
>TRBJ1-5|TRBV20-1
CSASRRTGSYSNQPQHF
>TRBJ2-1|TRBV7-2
CASSLELAVQFF
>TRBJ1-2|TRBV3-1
CASSLLRSYNYGYTF
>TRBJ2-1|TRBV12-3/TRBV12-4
CASSHPGTSGPSLSYNEQFF
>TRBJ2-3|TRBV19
CASSIGQRDFTDTQYF
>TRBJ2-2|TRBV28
CASRRQTSGSGELFF
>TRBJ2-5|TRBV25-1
CASSDPLGGSGETQYF
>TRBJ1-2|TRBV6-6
CATQRGDRGLEGYTF
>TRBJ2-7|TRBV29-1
CSVFGQGSYEQYF
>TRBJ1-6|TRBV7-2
CASSRPGQEVHF
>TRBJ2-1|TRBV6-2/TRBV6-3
CASSYPSGLGNEQFF
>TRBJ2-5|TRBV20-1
CSASLGLAGETQYF
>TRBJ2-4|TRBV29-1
CSVGQGNIQYF
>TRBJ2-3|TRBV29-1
CSGGQGTDTQYF
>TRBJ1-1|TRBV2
CASSEAGPEAFF
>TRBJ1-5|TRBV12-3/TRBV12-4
CASSPRPEAQHF
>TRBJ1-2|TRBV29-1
CSVPGTGYYGYTF
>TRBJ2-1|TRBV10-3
CAITPSGGTANEQFF
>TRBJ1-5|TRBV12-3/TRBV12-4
CASSSGQGRNQPQHF
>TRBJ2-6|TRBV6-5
CASSSGLRGANVLTF
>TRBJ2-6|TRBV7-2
CASSLDGSSGANVLTF
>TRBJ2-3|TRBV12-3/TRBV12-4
CASSSAGGLTDTQYF
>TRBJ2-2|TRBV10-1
CASSDSVFANTGELFF
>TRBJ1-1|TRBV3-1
CASSHRPLSHTEAFF
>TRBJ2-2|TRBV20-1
CSARDLVGELFF
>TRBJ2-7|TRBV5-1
CASSWDTSSYEQYF
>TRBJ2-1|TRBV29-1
CSFGGALSSYNEQFF
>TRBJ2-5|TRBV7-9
CASSSKIDRWSRAQYF
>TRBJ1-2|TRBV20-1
CSAPDSANYGYTF
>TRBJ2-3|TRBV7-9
CASSFSQGHGTQYF
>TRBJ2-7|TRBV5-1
CASSLQVGRDEQYF